These T cell receptor beta chains were read from a single sample in a study of blood T cell repertoires in COVID-19. Sequenced by immunoSEQ multiplex PCR; TCRdb stores in-frame clones only, minus some. The repertoire includes about 310,000 clones, roughly 84% of them detected once, and 1% sits in the top ten. Specimen: peripheral blood. These receptors all stem from a man aged 45 to 65 with active or convalescent COVID-19. The CDR3 runs from the conserved cysteine through the conserved F or W. A D gene is named only where the DNA matches it firmly. Size tells how often a clone was seen (once, few, many) or the class of an expanded clone, and some rows leave it out.

d_gene | j_gene | v_gene | abundance | CDR3nt | CDR3aa
TRBD2 | TRBJ2-7 | TRBV9 | . | TGTGCCAGCAGCCAAAGACTAGCGGGAGTTGGTGAGCAGTACTTC | CASSQRLAGVGEQYF
. | TRBJ2-3 | TRBV2 | . | TGTGCCAGCAGTGTCGGTCTAGCGTCCACGGTGCAAGATACGCAGTATTTT | CASSVGLASTVQDTQYF
. | TRBJ2-7 | TRBV7-8 | . | TGTGCCAGCAGTCCCCGTCCCCCCGGGACACGTCCTGGCGAGCAGTACTTC | CASSPRPPGTRPGEQYF
. | TRBJ1-5 | TRBV7-5 | few | TGTGCCAGAAGCTCCGGCGGGGCCCTAAGCAATCAGCCCCAGCATTTT | CARSSGGALSNQPQHF
TRBD2 | TRBJ2-5 | TRBV15 | . | TGTGCCACCAGCAGAGCAGGACTAGCGGGTATGGAAGAGACCCAGTACTTC | CATSRAGLAGMEETQYF
. | TRBJ2-7 | TRBV4-3 | . | TGCGCCAGCAGCCAAATGCCAGAAAGCTCCTACGAGCAGTACTTC | CASSQMPESSYEQYF
. | TRBJ2-5 | TRBV5-1 | . | TGCGCCAGCAGCTTTCAAGCCCAACAAGAGACCCAGTACTTC | CASSFQAQQETQYF
. | TRBJ1-2 | TRBV28 | once | TGTGCCAGCAGCCTAACTGGGGGGAGCTATGGCTACACCTTC | CASSLTGGSYGYTF
. | TRBJ2-7 | TRBV6-2/TRBV6-3 | few | TGTGCCAGCAGTTACTACCAGGTGTCCGAGCAGTACTTC | CASSYYQVSEQYF
TRBD2 | TRBJ2-2 | TRBV29-1 | . | TGCAGCGTTGCGGAAGGGCTAGCGGGAGGGACCGGGGAGCTGTTTTTT | CSVAEGLAGGTGELFF
. | TRBJ2-7 | TRBV18 | . | TGTGCCAGCTCACCAACAGAATTCTACGAGCAGTACTTC | CASSPTEFYEQYF
. | TRBJ1-2 | TRBV5-1 | . | TGCGCCAGCAGCCCGGACACCCAGGGGGGCTACACCTTC | CASSPDTQGGYTF
. | TRBJ1-2 | TRBV9 | . | TGTGCCAGCAGCGTAGGCCCGGGCAAGCAGGGCCACTATGGCTACACCTTC | CASSVGPGKQGHYGYTF
TRBD2 | TRBJ2-1 | TRBV27 | . | TGTGCCAGGCGGGGGGATGGCTCCTACAATGAGCAGTTCTTC | CARRGDGSYNEQFF
. | TRBJ1-6 | TRBV15 | . | TGTGCCACCAGCCGAACAGGGTTGAAGAGGAATTCACCCCTCCACTTT | CATSRTGLKRNSPLHF
TRBD1 | TRBJ1-1 | TRBV28 | . | TGTGCCAGCAGTTCGCCGACAGGGGGCACGAACACTGAAGCTTTCTTT | CASSSPTGGTNTEAFF
TRBD1 | TRBJ2-1 | TRBV28 | . | TGTGCCAGCAGTCCCCGCCGGACAGGGAAGAATGAGCAGTTCTTC | CASSPRRTGKNEQFF
. | TRBJ1-2 | TRBV28 | . | TGTGCCAGCGAGAACTTCAACTATGGCTACACCTTC | CASENFNYGYTF
. | TRBJ1-4 | TRBV11-1 | . | TGTGCCAGCAGTCGGGGGGAAGGTGAAAAACTGTTTTTT | CASSRGEGEKLFF
. | TRBJ1-4 | TRBV7-7 | . | TGTGCTAGCAGCTTAGGGGGGGGTTCCAATGAAAAACTGTTTTTT | CASSLGGGSNEKLFF
TRBD2 | TRBJ2-3 | TRBV7-3 | once | TGTGCCAGCAGCCCAACCGCAGTAGCGGGCCCCACTAGCACAGATACGCAGTATTTT | CASSPTAVAGPTSTDTQYF
TRBD1 | TRBJ2-5 | TRBV7-9 | . | TGTGCCAGCAGCTGGACAGGGGAGAGAGAGACCCAGTACTTC | CASSWTGERETQYF
. | TRBJ2-7 | TRBV25-1 | once | TGTGCCAGCACGTTGGAGGGATATGGCGAGCAGTACTTC | CASTLEGYGEQYF
. | TRBJ1-1 | TRBV12-3/TRBV12-4 | . | TGTGCCAGCAGCGTCTTGGAGGACACTGAAGCTTTCTTT | CASSVLEDTEAFF
. | TRBJ1-5 | TRBV19 | . | TGTGCCAGTAGTATGGGGGGAGGATTCCAGCATTTT | CASSMGGGFQHF
TRBD1 | TRBJ2-5 | TRBV15 | . | TGTGCCACCAGCAGAGTTCTGACAGGGCAGTATGGAGAGACCCAGTACTTC | CATSRVLTGQYGETQYF
. | TRBJ1-1 | TRBV2 | . | TGTGCCAGCAGTGAGAGGGGGTCGAGGAACACTGAAGCTTTCTTT | CASSERGSRNTEAFF
TRBD1 | TRBJ2-3 | TRBV28 | . | TGTGCCAGCAGCTCGGGACAGCTCCGAGATACGCAGTATTTT | CASSSGQLRDTQYF
. | TRBJ2-7 | TRBV10-3 | . | TGTGCCATCAGTGAGGCGGTAGGATCTACCTACGAGCAGTACTTC | CAISEAVGSTYEQYF
. | TRBJ2-7 | TRBV11-2 | . | TGTGCCAGCAGCTTAGTCGGGACATCAACCTACGAGCAGTACTTC | CASSLVGTSTYEQYF
TRBD1 | TRBJ2-5 | TRBV11-1 | . | TGTGCCAGCAGCTTAGACAGGGGGGAGACCCAGTACTTC | CASSLDRGETQYF
TRBD1 | TRBJ2-1 | TRBV2 | . | TGTGCCAGCAGCAGACAGGGCTCCCTAAATGAGCAGTTCTTC | CASSRQGSLNEQFF
TRBD1 | TRBJ2-7 | TRBV28 | . | TGTGCCAGCAGGGAGCTAGGACAGGGTTCCTACGAGCAGTACTTC | CASRELGQGSYEQYF
. | TRBJ1-6 | TRBV5-4 | . | TGTGCCAGCAGCCCAGGAAGGCGTGTTGGTAATTCACCCCTCCACTTT | CASSPGRRVGNSPLHF
. | TRBJ1-2 | TRBV30 | . | TGTGCCTGGAGCTCCCCCGGGGAGGGCTCTTATGGCTACACCTTC | CAWSSPGEGSYGYTF
. | TRBJ1-5 | TRBV19 | . | TGTGCCAGTAGTATAGGTCGGGGACAAATGGGGAGCAATCAGCCCCAGCATTTT | CASSIGRGQMGSNQPQHF
. | TRBJ2-7 | TRBV11-3 | . | TGTGCCAGCAGCCGCGGGTACTCCTACGAGCAGTACTTC | CASSRGYSYEQYF
. | TRBJ1-1 | TRBV9 | . | TGTGCCAGCAGCGGAGTAGCGAACACTGAAGCTTTCTTT | CASSGVANTEAFF
. | TRBJ2-5 | TRBV9 | . | TGTGCCAGCAGCCCAAGCACGGTCCAAGAGACCCAGTACTTC | CASSPSTVQETQYF
TRBD2 | TRBJ2-7 | TRBV2 | . | TGTGCCAGCAGTGAAACAGCGGGAGGTAACGAGCAGTACTTC | CASSETAGGNEQYF
. | TRBJ1-1 | TRBV10-2 | . | TGCGCCAGCAGTGGGCCAACTGAAGCTTTCTTT | CASSGPTEAFF
TRBD2 | TRBJ2-3 | TRBV9 | once | TGTGCCACGAGCCCGGGACTAGCGACAGATACGCAGTATTTT | CATSPGLATDTQYF
. | TRBJ2-7 | TRBV29-1 | . | TGCAGCGTTGCGCAGAGCGCCTACGAGCAGTACTTC | CSVAQSAYEQYF
TRBD2 | TRBJ2-7 | TRBV28 | few | TGTGCCACCGGGGGGAAGGGAAGCTACGAGCAGTACTTC | CATGGKGSYEQYF
. | TRBJ2-2 | TRBV4-2 | . | TGTGCCAGCAGCCAAGCCCCGAGAGCGAACACCGGGGAGCTGTTTTTT | CASSQAPRANTGELFF
TRBD1 | TRBJ1-5 | TRBV6-6 | once | TGTGCCAGCAGTGGACAGGGTCGGCCCCAGCATTTT | CASSGQGRPQHF
TRBD1 | TRBJ1-1 | TRBV20-1 | . | TGCAGTGCTAGTAGACAGGGGAACACTGAAGCTTTCTTT | CSASRQGNTEAFF
. | TRBJ1-3 | TRBV5-1 | . | TGCGCCAGCAGCTTGGCCGAACAGAGTTTCTCTGGAAACACCATATATTTT | CASSLAEQSFSGNTIYF
. | TRBJ1-1 | TRBV7-2 | . | TGTGCCAGCAGCTTAGAACGAGTCGGGGAAGCTTTCTTT | CASSLERVGEAFF
. | TRBJ1-5 | TRBV19 | . | TGTGCCAGTAGTAGGCAGGCAGGAAGCAATCAGCCCCAGCATTTT | CASSRQAGSNQPQHF
. | TRBJ2-7 | TRBV5-5 | . | TGTGCCAGCACCCTGGGGGGATCCACCTACGAGCAGTACTTC | CASTLGGSTYEQYF
. | TRBJ1-3 | TRBV28 | few | TGTGCCAGCAGTCCCTTTGGGCAGACAAACACCATATATTTT | CASSPFGQTNTIYF
TRBD1 | TRBJ2-1 | TRBV5-4 | . | TGTGCCAGCAGTCGGGGACAGGCCCAAGGCAATGAGCAGTTCTTC | CASSRGQAQGNEQFF
. | TRBJ1-4 | TRBV30 | . | TGTGCCTGGAGTGAGCTCGGGGGAGCTGGGGAAAAACTGTTTTTT | CAWSELGGAGEKLFF
. | TRBJ1-2 | TRBV19 | . | TGTGCCAGTACCCACCAGGGATACTATGGCTACACCTTC | CASTHQGYYGYTF
. | TRBJ2-7 | TRBV7-6 | . | TGTGCCAGCAGCTTAACCCCCCCGGGGGAAGCCTACGAGCAGTACTTC | CASSLTPPGEAYEQYF
. | TRBJ1-5 | TRBV2 | . | TGTGCCACCTCACCCGGACGAGGGCGGCCCCAGCATTTT | CATSPGRGRPQHF
. | TRBJ1-1 | TRBV6-5 | . | TGTGCCAGCACTCGTGCAGAATTGAACACTGAAGCTTTCTTT | CASTRAELNTEAFF
. | TRBJ1-3 | TRBV7-2 | . | TGTGCCAGCAGCTTATTTAGCCCGGTGGGGGCGGGTGGAAACACCATATATTTT | CASSLFSPVGAGGNTIYF
. | TRBJ2-2 | TRBV5-5 | . | TGTGCCAGCAGCTTTGAGGGGAACACCGGGGAGCTGTTTTTT | CASSFEGNTGELFF